These 31 T cell receptor beta chains came from one sample sequenced in a study of CD8+ T cells in alopecia areata (dated by TCRdb to the late 2010s). The library was obtained by the immunoSEQ multiplex PCR assay. RNA was extracted from all samples and reverse transcribed into cDNA, which served as template for TCR sequencing. The immuneACCESS repertoire file appears here via TCRdb, limited to in-frame rearrangements. These files lack a portion of the clones; in checked studies, under half of the deficit traces to unresolved V genes, and the cause of the others is not known. The table for this sample lists some 170,000 clones; 50% to 75% of them were counted only once. Roughly 14% of the sample belongs to the ten largest clones. The sample's time point, from its label and the paper: baseline before oral tofacitinib. The sequencing used CD4+ T cells sorted from blood, collected at week 0. The source of these receptors is a human donor with alopecia areata.

This clone appeared a few times. This chain connects TRBV29-1 to TRBJ1-1, with D unresolved. The V and J ends lost 5 bases and 0 bases respectively, with 10 bases between them. Germline-derived CDR1 and CDR2 are SQVTM and ANQGSEA. This CDR3 region has 13 residues. CDR3 amino acids: CSVQRILNTEAFF. The CDR3 coding sequence is TGCAGCGTTCAAAGAATCCTGAACACTGAAGCTTTCTTT.

This clone was counted between two and nine times. The CDR3 bases are TGCAGCGTAGGGGCCCAGGGTGAAGCTTTCTTT. It codes for CSVGAQGEAFF. The J gene is TRBJ1-1, the V gene TRBV29-1; a possible D gene is TRBD1 (5 bases). Germline lookup yields CDR1 SQVTM and CDR2 ANQGSEA. The CDR3 runs to 11 residues. V dropped 6 bases and J dropped 7 bases, with 12 bases sitting between them.

This clone appeared a few times. The gene calls are TRBV27 and TRBJ1-6; D is undetermined. Trimming pared 7 bases from V and 3 bases from J, leaving 13 bases between. In germline, CDR1 is MNHEY, CDR2 SMNVEV (reference sequence). The CDR3 has 15 amino acids. The chain's CDR3 is CASKEGGVYNSPLHF. CDR3 sequence (DNA): TGTGCCAGCAAGGAAGGTGGTGTCTATAATTCACCCCTCCACTTT.

In this sample, this clone turned up a few times. The V gene is TRBV29-1, the J gene TRBJ1-1; a possible D gene is TRBD1 (6 bases). Germline assignment: CDR1 SQVTM and CDR2 ANQGSEA. The length of the CDR3 is 12 residues. Trimming took off 4 bases at V and 5 bases at J, with 11 bases between the two ends. The CDR3 region is CSVVGQWTEAFF. Written as DNA, the CDR3 is TGCAGCGTTGTAGGACAGTGGACTGAAGCTTTCTTT. Complete variable domain (other parts from reference TRBV29-1 and TRBJ1-1): SAVISQKPSRDICQRGTSLTIQCQVDSQVTMMFWYRQQPGQSLTLIATANQGSEATYESGFVIDKFPISRPNLTFSTLTVSNMSPEDSSIYLCSVVGQWTEAFFGQGTRLTVV.

The chain has TRBV30 and TRBJ2-1; D tentatively fits TRBD1 or TRBD2 (6 bases each). Germline V gives CDR1 GTSNPN, CDR2 SVGIG (reference sequence). There are 15 residues in the CDR3. Trimming left V 2 bases short and J 7 bases short, with 18 bases between. The chain's CDR3 is CAWSLRHGGWNEQFF. The CDR3 DNA reads as TGTGCCTGGAGTCTCCGACACGGGGGCTGGAATGAGCAGTTCTTC.

This clone occurred once. This sequence joins TRBV18 and TRBJ1-2; a possible D gene is TRBD1 (5 bases). Germline V gene sequence: CDR1 KGHSH, CDR2 LQKENI. Trimming cost V 2 bases and J 1 base, with 11 bases left between them. CDR3 length: 15 residues. The CDR3 DNA reads as TGTGCCAGCTCACCAGCGGGGGACCTTAACTATGGCTACACCTTC. Translation gives CASSPAGDLNYGYTF. Complete variable domain (other parts from reference TRBV18 and TRBJ1-2): NAGVMQNPRHLVRRRGQEARLRCSPMKGHSHVYWYRQLPEEGLKFMVYLQKENIIDESGMPKERFSAEFPKEGPSILRIQQVVRGDSAAYFCASSPAGDLNYGYTFGSGTRLTVV.

The chain carries TRBV29-1 and TRBJ2-1; TRBD1 aligns across 9 bases. This CDR3 contains 13 residues. After removal of 5 bases from V and 5 bases from J, the junction contained 4 bases not matched to a gene. Germline V gives CDR1 SQVTM, CDR2 ANQGSEA. The CDR3, as DNA: TGCAGCGTTTTAGGACAGGGGAACAATGAGCAGTTCTTC. It translates to CSVLGQGNNEQFF.

This chain connects TRBV19 to TRBJ1-2, with a possible D match to TRBD1 (5 bases). V shed 4 bases and J shed 4 bases, with 16 bases lying between them. CDR1 is LNHDA, CDR2 SQIVND, per germline (reference sequence). The CDR3 is made up of 15 amino acids. The CDR3 DNA reads TGTGCCAGTAGTACCGCTACAAGGGGAGCCTATGGCTACACCTTC. It codes for CASSTATRGAYGYTF.

The genes are TRBV7-2 and TRBJ2-7; 8 bases fit TRBD1. The CDR3 totals 14 residues. V gave up 5 bases and J gave up 3 bases; unmatched junction bases: 6. The germline V gene has CDR1 SGHTA and CDR2 FQGNSA. DNA for the CDR3: TGTGCCAGCAGCCGCGCAGGGGGCCTCTACGAGCAGTACTTC. Its protein product is CASSRAGGLYEQYF.

The genes are TRBV10-3 and TRBJ1-1; 7 bases align to TRBD1. Germline V CDR1 and CDR2: ENHRY, SYGVKD. The ends lost 3 bases at V and 5 bases at J; junction bases unmatched: 6. This CDR3 is built from 14 residues. DNA for the CDR3: TGTGCCATCAGTGAAACAGGGGATTGGACTGAAGCTTTCTTT. This sequence encodes CAISETGDWTEAFF.

V gene TRBV6-5 combines with J gene TRBJ2-4; 10 bases agree with TRBD2. The CDR3 length is 16 residues. Losses at the gene ends were 4 bases for V and 0 bases for J; bases not matched to a gene: 3. Germline assignment: CDR1 MNHEY and CDR2 SVGAGI. As DNA, the CDR3 is TGTGCCAGCAGTTCCTGGACTAGCGGAGCCAAAAACATTCAGTACTTC. The encoded protein is CASSSWTSGAKNIQYF.

With regard to this clone: At the DNA level, this CDR3 is encoded by other sequences in the same sample as well. The V call is TRBV29-1, the J call TRBJ2-7; D is unclear. This CDR3 comprises 13 residues. In germline, CDR1 is SQVTM, CDR2 ANQGSEA. V was clipped by 5 bases and J by 2 bases, with 13 bases between them. Here the CDR3 reads CSVRGRATYEQYF. The DNA of the CDR3 is TGCAGCGTTCGCGGCCGAGCGACCTACGAGCAGTACTTC.

The J gene is TRBJ2-1, the V gene TRBV5-1; maybe TRBD1 (6 bases). The CDR3 consists of 16 residues. Germline CDR1 and CDR2: SGHRS and YFSETQ. Between the trimmed V and J ends, which lost 3 bases and 3 bases, there was a span of 16 bases. CDR3 coding DNA: TGCGCCAGCAGCTATTGGGTGGGGGCAGGCTACAATGAGCAGTTCTTC. This sequence encodes CASSYWVGAGYNEQFF. The complete variable domain, with remaining parts taken from reference TRBV5-1 and TRBJ2-1, reads KAGVTQTPRYLIKTRGQQVTLSCSPISGHRSVSWYQQTPGQGLQFLFEYFSETQRNKGNFPGRFSGRQFSNSRSEMNVSTLELGDSALYLCASSYWVGAGYNEQFFGPGTRLTVL.

The chain combines TRBV6-1 with TRBJ1-2; D might be TRBD1 (6 bases). CDR1 is MNHNS and CDR2 is SASEGT in the germline V gene. The V end was cut by 6 bases, the J end by 3 bases, with 11 bases between. CDR3 length: 13 amino acids. The CDR3 DNA follows: TGTGCCAGCAGGCGGACAGCAGACTATGGCTACACCTTC. Its protein is CASRRTADYGYTF.

The chain recombines TRBV7-9 with TRBJ2-5; 7 nucleotides agree with TRBD1. Germline V gene sequence: CDR1 SEHNR, CDR2 FQNEAQ (reference sequence). The junction had 13 bases not matched to a gene; V was cut back by 5 bases and J by 4 bases. This CDR3 region has 16 residues. This chain's CDR3 is CASSPVRGHVRETQYF. In DNA form, the CDR3 reads TGTGCCAGCAGCCCCGTTAGGGGGCATGTTAGAGAGACCCAGTACTTC.

The V call is TRBV6-5, the J call TRBJ2-1; the D gene could be TRBD1 or TRBD2 (6 bases each). CDR1 MNHEY and CDR2 SVGAGI come from the germline V gene. This CDR3 is built from 16 residues. Trimming took off 4 bases at V and 0 bases at J, with 13 bases between the two ends. In DNA form, the CDR3 reads TGTGCCAGCAGTTCTGGAGGGGGGTTCTCCTACAATGAGCAGTTCTTC. It codes for CASSSGGGFSYNEQFF.

The chain employs TRBV4-2 and TRBJ1-1; D not certain. The length of the CDR3 is 16 residues. Germline V gives CDR1 LGHNA, CDR2 YNFKEQ. Trimming shortened V by 2 bases and J by 1 base, and 14 bases separated the two germline ends. Here the CDR3 DNA reads TGTGCCAGCAGCCAACCTGTAGGCACACGGAACACTGAAGCTTTCTTT. It translates to CASSQPVGTRNTEAFF.

The genes are TRBV5-1 and TRBJ2-3; TRBD2 matches 12 bases. V shed 3 bases and J 3 bases; nucleotides not matched to a gene: 5. The CDR3 is 16 residues long. Looked up from germline, CDR1 is SGHRS and CDR2 is YFSETQ. CDR3 bases: TGCGCCAGCAGCTCGTCACTAGCGGGGGGTACAGATACGCAGTATTTT. It translates to CASSSSLAGGTDTQYF.

A few counts support this clone. V is TRBV5-1 and J is TRBJ1-1, with 9 bases fitting TRBD1. The J segment lost 3 bases and the V segment lost 7 bases, leaving 10 bases of the junction unmatched. The length of the CDR3 is 15 residues. Per the germline V gene, CDR1 is SGHRS and CDR2 is YFSETQ. Here the CDR3 reads CASLTGGGRDTEAFF. The CDR3 DNA sequence: TGCGCCAGCCTCACAGGGGGCGGAAGGGACACTGAAGCTTTCTTT.

On this clone: Distinct nucleotide sequences in the sample also encode this CDR3. The chain combines TRBV5-1 with TRBJ1-1; no firm D call. With 1 base removed from V and 4 bases from J, the gap between germline ends came to 8 bases. CDR3 length: 13 residues. Germline V lookup: CDR1 SGHRS, CDR2 YFSETQ. The CDR3 nucleotides are TGCGCCAGCAGCTTGCTGGGAGGCACTGAAGCTTTCTTT. This encodes CASSLLGGTEAFF.

This chain links TRBV4-2 with TRBJ2-1, with 9 nucleotides matching TRBD2. The length of the CDR3 is 21 residues. After removal of 2 bases from V and 4 bases from J, the junction contained 21 bases not matched to a gene. Germline assignment: CDR1 LGHNA and CDR2 YNFKEQ. CDR3 coding DNA: TGTGCCAGCAGCCAACCGCGGGGGGGCGACGGCCGGACACGCGGGTACAATGAGCAGTTCTTC. Translation: CASSQPRGGDGRTRGYNEQFF.

The J gene is TRBJ1-1, the V gene TRBV28; D not certain. Germline V lookup: CDR1 MDHEN, CDR2 SYDVKM. The CDR3 consists of 15 residues. V lost 4 bases, J lost 3 bases, and 15 bases lay in between. The CDR3 here is CASSSPRGQDTEAFF. CDR3 DNA sequence: TGTGCCAGCAGTTCGCCAAGAGGGCAGGACACTGAAGCTTTCTTT.

V usage is TRBV29-1 and J usage is TRBJ2-7; D unclear. The CDR3 extends over 12 amino acids. Trimming removed 4 bases at V and 2 bases at J, with 9 bases between. From germline, CDR1 is SQVTM and CDR2 ANQGSEA. The CDR3 DNA follows: TGCAGCGTTGTCCATGGGCCCTACGAGCAGTACTTC. It specifies CSVVHGPYEQYF.

V gene TRBV18 combines with J gene TRBJ2-7; D gene uncertain. V gave up 5 bases and J gave up 3 bases, with 5 bases separating them. The length of the CDR3 is 11 residues. Germline V gene lookup returns CDR1 KGHSH and CDR2 LQKENI. CDR3 region: CASSADYEQYF. Here the CDR3 DNA reads TGTGCCAGCTCAGCCGACTACGAGCAGTACTTC.

In this sample, this clone turned up a few times. The sample has other DNA sequences that encode this CDR3 too. The chain carries TRBV6-5 and TRBJ1-6, with 9 bases matching TRBD1. The germline gives CDR1 MNHEY, CDR2 SVGAGI. The V gene end was trimmed by 0 bases and the J gene end by 7 bases; junction bases not matched to a gene: 1. The length of the CDR3 is 15 residues. The CDR3 nucleotides read TGTGCCAGCAGTTACTCTGGACAGGGGAATTCACCCCTCCACTTT. It yields the protein CASSYSGQGNSPLHF.

The chain recombines TRBV30 with TRBJ1-5; perhaps TRBD1 as D (5 bases). The germline V gene has CDR1 GTSNPN and CDR2 SVGIG (reference sequence). The V gene lost 4 bases and the J gene lost 6 bases, with 19 bases spanning the gap. The CDR3 covers 15 residues. The CDR3 DNA follows: TGTGCCTGGACCGACGGCCAGGGAAGTTTTCAGCCCCAGCATTTT. This codes for CAWTDGQGSFQPQHF.

The chain is built from TRBV30 and TRBJ1-4; 7 nucleotides line up with TRBD1. The trim removed 4 bases at V and 4 bases at J, leaving 3 bases unmatched. CDR1 is GTSNPN and CDR2 is SVGIG in the germline V gene (reference sequence). The CDR3 contains 13 residues. In DNA, the CDR3 is TGTGCCTGGACCGGGACAGATAATGAAAAACTGTTTTTT. Translating it yields CAWTGTDNEKLFF.

This sequence joins TRBV27 and TRBJ1-1, with a weak D call TRBD1 (5 bases). V was clipped by 2 bases and J by 1 base, with 11 bases between them. CDR1 is MNHEY, CDR2 SMNVEV, per germline (reference sequence). The CDR3 is 15 amino acids. The CDR3 region has the DNA TGTGCCAGCAGTTTACTCGGGACGGAGAACACTGAAGCTTTCTTT. Its translation: CASSLLGTENTEAFF.

This chain joins TRBV29-1 and TRBJ2-3, with TRBD1 identical over 8 bases. J gave up 3 bases and V 3 bases, and 2 bases lay outside the gene matches. Germline V gene sequence: CDR1 SQVTM, CDR2 ANQGSEA. The CDR3 has 13 amino acids. CDR3 sequence (DNA): TGCAGCGTTGACAGGGGGCTGACAGATACGCAGTATTTT. Encoded protein: CSVDRGLTDTQYF.

The rearrangement links TRBV6-5 to TRBJ2-7; 8 nucleotides align to TRBD1. V was clipped by 10 bases and J by 4 bases; unmatched bases: 12. CDR3 length equals 14 residues. Germline V lookup: CDR1 MNHEY, CDR2 SVGAGI. CDR3 protein: CATHAQGAPYEQYF. The CDR3, as DNA: TGTGCCACTCACGCCCAGGGGGCCCCGTACGAGCAGTACTTC.

The rearrangement links TRBV27 to TRBJ2-7, with D possibly TRBD1 on 5 matching bases. The CDR3 runs to 12 residues. CDR1 is MNHEY, CDR2 SMNVEV, per germline (reference sequence). V lost 6 bases to trimming and J lost 3 bases, with 9 bases between them. The CDR3 coding sequence is TGTGCCAGCAGGCAGGGTGACTACGAGCAGTACTTC. Translated: CASRQGDYEQYF.